Here is one T cell receptor beta chain with its context. Its antigen is currently unknown. TCRdb re-called the 5' RACE reads through MiXCR, storing one row per CDR3 protein. Of fewer than 550,000 distinct CDR3 sequences in the sample, over 15% were seen once. This sample is drawn from a study of T-cell memory formation after mild COVID-19. V lost 0 bases and J 5 bases, leaving 6 bases between the germline ends. The CDR3 totals 12 residues. Germline CDR1 is SGHRS and CDR2 is YFSETQ. General study results and limits: Nothing confirmed that second-wave clones peaking on day 37 were specific for SARS-CoV-2.

This TCR was sampled from an adult woman who had mild COVID-19 (a few samples of this study predate the infection). Cell type and time point are not known. The V call is TRBV5-1, the J call TRBJ2-7; D gene ambiguous. The sample comprised PBMCs or a T cell subset sorted from them (not recorded which). The CDR3 loop is CASSLVLDEQYF. Written as DNA, the CDR3 is TGCGCCAGCAGCTTGGTTCTCGACGAGCAGTACTTC.